The T cell receptor (beta chain) described here comes from a study of CD8+ T cells in alopecia areata. Across the study: Dosing with tofacitinib proceeded for 6 to 18 months, followed by 6 months off drug.

Findings of the study overall: There was only one nonresponder, so it was unclear how baseline CD8+ expansion relates to response.

About this clone: The antigen remains unidentified. Other DNA sequences from this sample encode an identical CDR3 as well.

As to treatment: oral pan-JAK inhibitor, 5-10 mg twice daily. The investigators collected lesional scalp punch biopsies and peripheral blood from alopecia areata patients. cDNA prepared by RNA extraction and subsequent reverse transcription served as the template for sequencing. The assay was immunoSEQ multiplex PCR, and TCRdb's table has in-frame clones only and misses some. The data contain tens of thousands of clones, roughly 46% of them singletons. The sequence came from a human donor with alopecia areata. The material was CD8+ T cells sorted from blood, obtained around week 36, from a patient treated with tofacitinib.

The CDR3 is CSAPSTGELFF. In nucleotides, the CDR3 is TGCAGTGCCCCTAGCACCGGGGAGCTGTTTTTT. The chain is built from TRBV20-1 and TRBJ2-2, with D unclear. The CDR3 has 11 residues. Germline V gene lookup returns CDR1 DFQATT and CDR2 SNEGSKA (reference sequence). Deletions cut 6 bases from V and 4 bases from J, with 6 bases between.